Described below is a single T cell receptor (beta chain) sequence and its context. In the study's own analysis: Reference gene primer amplification gave estimated nucleated cell counts. Method: immunoSEQ multiplex PCR; TCRdb's copy keeps in-frame clones and lacks some. From that table come the V and J calls and clone size; the DNA was used to work out D and trimming. The table has 300,000 to 350,000 clones, about nine tenths seen once. CDR3 length equals 15 residues. Trimming cost V 0 bases and J 8 bases, with 16 bases left between them. Per the germline V gene, CDR1 is LGHDT and CDR2 is YNNKEL (reference sequence). This record belongs to a study of blood T cell repertoires in COVID-19. Whole-study context: The samples span acute and convalescent COVID-19 from the United States, Italy and Spain. Nucleic acid was either cDNA or gDNA, and it came from T cells, B-cell-depleted T cells, or PBMCs.

The chain uses TRBV3-1 (or the pseudogene TRBV3-2) and TRBJ1-2; D is possibly TRBD1 (5 bases). The receptor's source is a young man with active or convalescent COVID-19. The sequenced sample consisted of peripheral blood. CDR3 DNA: TGTGCCAGCAGCCAAGATCATGGACAAGCAACAGGCTACACCTTC. Protein: CASSQDHGQATGYTF.